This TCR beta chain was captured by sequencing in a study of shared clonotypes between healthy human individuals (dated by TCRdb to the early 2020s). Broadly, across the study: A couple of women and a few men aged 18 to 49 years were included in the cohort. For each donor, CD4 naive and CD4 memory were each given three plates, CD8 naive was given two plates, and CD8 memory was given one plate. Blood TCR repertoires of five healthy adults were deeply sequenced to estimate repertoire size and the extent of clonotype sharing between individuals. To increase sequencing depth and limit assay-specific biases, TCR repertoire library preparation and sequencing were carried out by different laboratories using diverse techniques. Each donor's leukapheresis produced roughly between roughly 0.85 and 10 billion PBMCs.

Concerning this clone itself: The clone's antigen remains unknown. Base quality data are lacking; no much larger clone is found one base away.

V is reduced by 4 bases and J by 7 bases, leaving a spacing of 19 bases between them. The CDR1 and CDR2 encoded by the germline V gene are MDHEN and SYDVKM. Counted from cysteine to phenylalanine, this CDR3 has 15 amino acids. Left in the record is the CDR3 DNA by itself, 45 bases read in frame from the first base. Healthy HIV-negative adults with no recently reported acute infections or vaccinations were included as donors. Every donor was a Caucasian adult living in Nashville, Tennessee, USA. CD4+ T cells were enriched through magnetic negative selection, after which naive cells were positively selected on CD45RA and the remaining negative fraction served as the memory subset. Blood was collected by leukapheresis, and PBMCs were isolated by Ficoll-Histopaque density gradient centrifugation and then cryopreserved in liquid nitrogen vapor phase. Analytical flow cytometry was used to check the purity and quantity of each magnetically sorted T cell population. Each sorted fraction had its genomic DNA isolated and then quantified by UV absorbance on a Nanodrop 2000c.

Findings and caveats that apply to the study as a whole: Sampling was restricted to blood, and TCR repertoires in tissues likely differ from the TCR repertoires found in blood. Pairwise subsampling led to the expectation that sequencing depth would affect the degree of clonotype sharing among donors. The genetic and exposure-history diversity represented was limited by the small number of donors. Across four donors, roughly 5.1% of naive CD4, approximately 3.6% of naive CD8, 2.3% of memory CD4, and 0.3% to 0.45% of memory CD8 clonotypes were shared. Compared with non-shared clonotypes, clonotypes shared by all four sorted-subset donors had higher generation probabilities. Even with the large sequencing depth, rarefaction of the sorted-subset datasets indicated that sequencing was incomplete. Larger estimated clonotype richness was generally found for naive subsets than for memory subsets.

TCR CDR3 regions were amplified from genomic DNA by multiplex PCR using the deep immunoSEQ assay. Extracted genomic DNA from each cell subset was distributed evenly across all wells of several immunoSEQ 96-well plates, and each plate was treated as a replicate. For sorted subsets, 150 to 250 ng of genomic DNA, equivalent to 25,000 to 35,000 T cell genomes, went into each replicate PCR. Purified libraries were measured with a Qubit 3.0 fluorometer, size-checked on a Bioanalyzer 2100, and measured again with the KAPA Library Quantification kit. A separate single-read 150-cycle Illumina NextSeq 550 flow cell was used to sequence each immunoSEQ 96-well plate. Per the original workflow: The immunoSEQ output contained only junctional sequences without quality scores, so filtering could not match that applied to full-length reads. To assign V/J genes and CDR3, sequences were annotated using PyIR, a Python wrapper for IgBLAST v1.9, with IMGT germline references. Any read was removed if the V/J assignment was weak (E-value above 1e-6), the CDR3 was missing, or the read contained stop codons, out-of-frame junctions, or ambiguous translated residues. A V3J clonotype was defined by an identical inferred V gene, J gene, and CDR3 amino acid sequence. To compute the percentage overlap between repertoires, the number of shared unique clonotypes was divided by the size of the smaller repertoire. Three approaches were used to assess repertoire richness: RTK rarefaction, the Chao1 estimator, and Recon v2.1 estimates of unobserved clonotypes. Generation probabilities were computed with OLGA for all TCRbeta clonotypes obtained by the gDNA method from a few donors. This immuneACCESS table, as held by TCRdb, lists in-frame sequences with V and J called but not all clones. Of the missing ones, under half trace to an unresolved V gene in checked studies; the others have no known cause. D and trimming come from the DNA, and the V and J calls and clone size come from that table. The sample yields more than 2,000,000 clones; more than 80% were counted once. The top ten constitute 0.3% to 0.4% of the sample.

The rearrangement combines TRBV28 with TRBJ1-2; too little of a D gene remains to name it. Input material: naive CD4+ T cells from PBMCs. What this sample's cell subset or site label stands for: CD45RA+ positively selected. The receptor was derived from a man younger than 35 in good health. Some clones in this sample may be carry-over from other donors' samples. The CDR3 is CASSSPTATPFGYTF. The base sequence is TGTGCCAGCAGTTCTCCCACAGCCACCCCTTTTGGCTACACCTTC.